The sequence of this T cell receptor (beta chain) was determined in a study of identical twins. Overall study findings and caveats: Donors were not followed over many years; analysis was cross-sectional.

This clonotype has at least ten counts. What it binds is unknown. A universal primer site was added by template switching, and unique molecular identifiers were carried by the cDNA. TCRdb analysed the 5' RACE reads with MiXCR anew, one entry per CDR3 protein. The data show some 500,000 distinct CDR3 sequences, approximately 15% seen once. The germline V gene encodes CDR1 SGHTA and CDR2 FQGTGA. The germline V and J ends were trimmed by 5 bases and 8 bases, with 12 bases remaining between them. The CDR3 consists of 13 residues. This same sample was also part of a study on yellow fever vaccine responses in identical twins.

The rearrangement joins TRBV7-3 to TRBJ1-4; TRBD1 might be the D (6 bases). Input material: CD4+ T cells sorted from blood. The origin of this receptor is a woman aged 18 to 35 in good health. In nucleotides, the CDR3 is TGTGCCAGCAGCCTCGGGACACCAGAAAAACTGTTTTTT. Protein: CASSLGTPEKLFF.